Below, 18 T cell receptor beta chains from the same sample are listed, as sequenced in a study of Graves' ophthalmopathy and Graves' hyperthyroidism. RNA transcripts served as template for amplifying TCR beta CDR3 sequences. RT-PCR in the first round used HTBI primers; a second-round multiplex PCR followed. TCRdb re-derived calls from the multiplex PCR reads in MiXCR, one entry per CDR3 protein. In the table there are 620,000 or so distinct CDR3 sequences, approximately 21% of which are singletons. The sequenced sample was peripheral blood. These receptors all stem from a woman in her late teens or twenties with stable Graves' hyperthyroidism. Some clones in this sample may be carry-over from other donors' samples.

This clonotype was recorded at least ten times. The chain uses TRBV10-3 and TRBJ2-5; D is undetermined. Germline V gene data show CDR1 as ENHRY and CDR2 as SYGVKD. The length of the CDR3 is 13 residues. V lost 6 bases, J lost 5 bases, and 13 bases lay in between. CDR3: CAIRPNGGETQYF. For the CDR3, the DNA is TGTGCCATCAGGCCGAACGGCGGTGAGACCCAGTACTTC.

This clonotype was detected only a few times. This CDR3 reads CARRGRETQYF. The CDR3 DNA reads as TGTGCCAGGAGGGGTCGGGAGACCCAGTACTTC. The rearrangement links TRBV6-1 to TRBJ2-5; possibly TRBD1 or TRBD2 for D (5 bases each). This CDR3 is 11 amino acids long. Germline CDR1 and CDR2: MNHNS and SASEGT. V was trimmed by 9 bases and J by 5 bases, leaving 10 bases between them.

This clonotype has a count of ten or more. V and J are TRBV5-1 and TRBJ1-1; possible D gene TRBD1, 5 bases. This CDR3 is 11 amino acids long. Germline assignment: CDR1 SGHRS and CDR2 YFSETQ. Trimming stripped 7 bases from V and 9 bases from J, with 13 bases between. CDR3 residues: CASRQNGKAFF. The CDR3 nucleotides read TGCGCCAGCCGACAGAACGGGAAAGCTTTCTTT. Full variable domain (outside the CDR3, taken from reference TRBV5-1 and TRBJ1-1): KAGVTQTPRYLIKTRGQQVTLSCSPISGHRSVSWYQQTPGQGLQFLFEYFSETQRNKGNFPGRFSGRQFSNSRSEMNVSTLELGDSALYLCASRQNGKAFFGQGTRLTVV.

This clonotype was observed at least ten times. The V and J genes are TRBV12-3 or TRBV12-4 and TRBJ2-2, with D hard to call. The CDR3 is 15 residues long. Trimming shortened V by 7 bases and J by 6 bases, and 18 bases separated the two germline ends. The CDR3 sequence: CASIPSRVLPGELFF. The CDR3, as DNA: TGTGCCAGCATCCCATCCCGGGTTCTTCCCGGGGAGCTGTTTTTT.

This clonotype appeared many times. The chain is built from TRBV2 and TRBJ2-7; D remains ambiguous. V shed 6 bases and J shed 3 bases, with 9 bases lying between them. Per germline, CDR1 SNHLY and CDR2 FYNNEI. The CDR3 length is 12 residues. CDR3 sequence (DNA): TGTGCCAGCAGGGACGGAGTCTACGAGCAGTACTTC. Encoded protein: CASRDGVYEQYF. Supplemented by reference TRBV2 and TRBJ2-7, the full variable domain reads EPEVTQTPSHQVTQMGQEVILRCVPISNHLYFYWYRQILGQKVEFLVSFYNNEISEKSEIFDDQFSVERPDGSNFTLKIRSTKLEDSAMYFCASRDGVYEQYFGPGTRLTVT.

This CDR3 reads CASSEAFRGGETQYF. DNA for the CDR3: TGTGCCAGCAGTGAAGCGTTCCGGGGTGGAGAGACCCAGTACTTC. The chain joins TRBV6-1 to TRBJ2-5, with TRBD2 as a possible D gene (5 bases). The ends were cut back, 0 bases at V and 4 bases at J, with 12 bases in the middle. CDR3 length: 15 amino acids. The germline gives CDR1 MNHNS, CDR2 SASEGT.

This clonotype showed up many times. The CDR3 loop is CASSLEGPSYEQYF. For the CDR3, the DNA is TGTGCCAGCAGTTTGGAGGGGCCATCCTACGAGCAGTACTTC. The gene calls are TRBV12-3 or TRBV12-4 and TRBJ2-7; D possibly corresponds to TRBD2 (6 bases). The V end was cut by 3 bases, the J end by 1 base, with 10 bases between. The CDR3 loop spans 14 amino acids.

The chain couples TRBV20-1 to TRBJ2-7; D is perhaps TRBD1 (6 bases). Germline values: CDR1 DFQATT, CDR2 SNEGSKA (reference sequence). The CDR3 spans 12 residues. V dropped 3 bases and J dropped 4 bases, with 10 bases sitting between them. The DNA for the CDR3 is TGCAGTGCTAGCAACAGGGAATACGAGCAGTACTTC. It yields the protein CSASNREYEQYF.

This rearrangement joins TRBV6-2 or TRBV6-3 to TRBJ2-7; a possible D gene is TRBD1 (5 bases). This CDR3 spans 13 amino acids. The V gene lost 2 bases and the J gene lost 4 bases, with 9 bases spanning the gap. CDR1 and CDR2 from the germline V gene are MNHEY and SVGEGT. In DNA form, the CDR3 reads TGTGCCAGCAGTTACGCTGACAGATACGAGCAGTACTTC. The encoded protein is CASSYADRYEQYF.

The table lists this clonotype with many counts. The rearrangement joins TRBV27 to TRBJ2-7; D is ambiguous. Deletions cut 6 bases from V and 3 bases from J, with 3 bases between. The CDR3 contains 10 residues. CDR1 is MNHEY, CDR2 SMNVEV, per germline (reference sequence). The CDR3 DNA is TGTGCCAGCAGCCTCTACGAGCAGTACTTC. This gives the protein CASSLYEQYF.

The chain is built from TRBV7-2 and TRBJ2-7, with D unresolved. CDR3 length: 14 amino acids. Germline V lookup: CDR1 SGHTA, CDR2 FQGNSA. Trimming pared 7 bases from V and 2 bases from J, leaving 15 bases between. CDR3 in DNA: TGTGCCAGCACCTCATATAGGGCGACCTACGAGCAGTACTTC. Residues: CASTSYRATYEQYF.

This clonotype was counted at least ten times. The rearrangement uses TRBV7-2 and TRBJ2-7; 9 nucleotides line up with TRBD2. CDR1 SGHTA and CDR2 FQGNSA come from the germline V gene. The CDR3 length is 15 residues. Unmatched junction bases numbered 8, after V lost 5 bases and J lost 3 bases. DNA of the CDR3: TGTGCCAGCAGCCCCGGGGCGGGAGGGCTCTACGAGCAGTACTTC. Translating gives CASSPGAGGLYEQYF.

Many counts were recorded for this clonotype. The CDR3 reads CASSPLFTQGTEAFF. The CDR3 DNA is TGTGCCAGTAGTCCCCTTTTCACACAGGGAACTGAAGCTTTCTTT. The V and J genes are TRBV19 and TRBJ1-1; perhaps TRBD1 as D (6 bases). This CDR3 region has 15 residues. Germline loops: CDR1 LNHDA, CDR2 SQIVND (reference sequence). Trimming left V 5 bases short and J 5 bases short, with 18 bases between.

This clonotype was picked up many times. The CDR3 protein is CASSLRTSGSIYEQYF. In nucleotides, the CDR3 is TGCGCCAGCAGCTTACGGACTAGCGGGAGTATCTACGAGCAGTACTTC. The J gene is TRBJ2-7, the V gene TRBV5-1, with TRBD2 identical over 13 bases. Germline V gene data show CDR1 as SGHRS and CDR2 as YFSETQ. The CDR3 is made up of 16 amino acids. The junction had 5 bases not matched to a gene; V was cut back by 2 bases and J by 3 bases.

The table lists this clonotype with a few counts. The gene calls are TRBV12-3 or TRBV12-4 and TRBJ2-5; D uncertain. This CDR3 comprises 12 residues. The germline V and J ends were trimmed by 4 bases and 7 bases, with 10 bases remaining between them. Written as DNA, the CDR3 is TGTGCCAGCAGTTCAGACATTGGGACCCAGTACTTC. Translating gives CASSSDIGTQYF.

In its sample, this clonotype was seen many times. V gene TRBV10-3 combines with J gene TRBJ1-1; the match to TRBD1 covers 7 bases. CDR1 is ENHRY, CDR2 SYGVKD, per germline. Germline trimming cut 6 bases from V and 8 bases from J; bases unmatched to any gene: 3. This CDR3 contains 11 residues. The CDR3 sequence is CAIREDREAFF. The CDR3 DNA reads TGTGCCATCAGAGAGGACAGGGAAGCTTTCTTT.

This clonotype was seen many times. V gene TRBV10-3 combines with J gene TRBJ1-2; possibly TRBD1 for D (6 bases). Per the germline V gene, CDR1 is ENHRY and CDR2 is SYGVKD. The germline V and J ends were trimmed by 2 bases and 7 bases, with 11 bases remaining between them. This CDR3 has 13 residues. The CDR3 is CAISEAGAGGYTF. CDR3 DNA sequence: TGTGCCATCAGTGAGGCGGGGGCCGGTGGCTACACCTTC.

This clonotype appeared once. The chain combines TRBV4-1 with TRBJ2-7, with a weak D call TRBD1 (5 bases). This CDR3 has 14 amino acids. The V gene's germline CDR1 is MGHRA and CDR2 YSYEKL. V lost 8 bases, J lost 6 bases, and 20 bases lay in between. The CDR3 DNA is TGCGCCAGCTTACCCCCCTGGACACCTACCGAGCAGTACTTC. Its protein product is CASLPPWTPTEQYF.